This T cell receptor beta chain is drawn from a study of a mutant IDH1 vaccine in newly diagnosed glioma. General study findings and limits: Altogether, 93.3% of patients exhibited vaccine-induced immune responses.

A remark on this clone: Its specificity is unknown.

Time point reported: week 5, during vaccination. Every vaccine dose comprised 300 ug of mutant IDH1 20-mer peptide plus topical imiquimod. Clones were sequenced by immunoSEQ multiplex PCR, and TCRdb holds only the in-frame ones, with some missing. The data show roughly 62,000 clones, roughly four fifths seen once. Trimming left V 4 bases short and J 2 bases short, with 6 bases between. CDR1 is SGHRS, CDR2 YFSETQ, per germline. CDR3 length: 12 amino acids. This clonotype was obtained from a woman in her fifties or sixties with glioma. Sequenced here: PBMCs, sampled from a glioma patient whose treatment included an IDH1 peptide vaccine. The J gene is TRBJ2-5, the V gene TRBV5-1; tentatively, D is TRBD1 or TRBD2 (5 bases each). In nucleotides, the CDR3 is TGCGCCAGCAGCGGGGGTCAAGAGACCCAGTACTTC. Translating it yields CASSGGQETQYF.